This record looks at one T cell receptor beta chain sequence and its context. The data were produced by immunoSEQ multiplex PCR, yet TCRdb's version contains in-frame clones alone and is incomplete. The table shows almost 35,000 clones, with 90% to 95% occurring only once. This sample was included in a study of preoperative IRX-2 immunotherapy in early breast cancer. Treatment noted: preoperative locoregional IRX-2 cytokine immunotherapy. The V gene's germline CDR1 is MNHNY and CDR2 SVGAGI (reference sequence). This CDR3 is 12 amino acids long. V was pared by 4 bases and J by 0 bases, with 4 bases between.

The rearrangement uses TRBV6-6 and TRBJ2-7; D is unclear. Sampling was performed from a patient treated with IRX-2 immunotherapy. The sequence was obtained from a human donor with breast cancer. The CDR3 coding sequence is TGTGCCAGCAGTTTAGGCTCCTACGAGCAGTACTTC. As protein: CASSLGSYEQYF.